This T cell receptor (beta chain) comes out of a study of response to subunit inactivated influenza vaccine (dated by TCRdb to about 2018). Background for the entire study: The study used deep quantitative T cell receptor repertoire profiling to track responses to a trivalent subunit inactivated influenza vaccine. Points the paper makes about the study in general: It was suggested by the authors that each seasonal influenza vaccination may recruit only a limited number of new T cells.

This clonotype was counted many times. Its binding antigen is unknown. No much larger clone exists at a distance of one base, and base qualities are not known. Libraries were built with RT-PCR. Data came from an Illumina HiSeq 2500. Using fastp at Q25 and MiXCR, TCRdb reprocessed the public reads and kept productive beta chains. Each entry merges the rows of one CDR3 protein and shows their most common DNA and genes. The sample data list 430,000 or so distinct CDR3 sequences, and approximately 10% of these were observed just once. The leading ten clones occupy over 9.5% of the sample. The CDR3 holds 14 amino acids from the cysteine to the phenylalanine. The read is trimmed to its CDR3 DNA, 42 bases read in frame from base 1. CDR1 and CDR2 are drawn from the germline V gene: SQVTM, ANQGSEA. The trim is 3 bases for V and 0 bases for J, with a gap of 9 bases between the germline ends. The sample's time point label, in plain terms: 45 to 55 days after influenza vaccine administration.

The sample in question was PBMCs from blood, obtained about 40 days after vaccination. The chain links TRBV29-1 with TRBJ2-1; the D segment is perhaps TRBD1 or TRBD2, each sharing 5 matched bases. The TCR sequence derives from a man aged 45-60 years who received an inactivated influenza vaccine. Donor details come from another sample of the same person, matched by shared clones. CDR3 region: CSVDAGSSYNEQFF. At the DNA level, the sequence is TGCAGCGTTGATGCAGGGAGCTCCTACAATGAGCAGTTCTTC.